The T cell receptor beta chain described here comes from a study of blood T cell repertoires in COVID-19. TCRdb's table, derived via immunoSEQ multiplex PCR, lists solely in-frame clones and lacks some. The table records roughly 120,000 clones, 86% of them present only once. V shed 10 bases, J shed 0 bases, and the junction held 1 base outside the gene matches. CDR3 length: 13 amino acids. Germline V CDR1 and CDR2: KGHDR, SFDVKD. Sequencing input: peripheral blood. The receptor was isolated from a human donor in a cohort sampled during active COVID-19. The chain carries TRBV24-1 and TRBJ2-1, with 8 positions matching TRBD2. DNA for the CDR3: TGTGCCACGGGGACTAGCTCCTACAATGAGCAGTTCTTC. Encoded protein: CATGTSSYNEQFF.